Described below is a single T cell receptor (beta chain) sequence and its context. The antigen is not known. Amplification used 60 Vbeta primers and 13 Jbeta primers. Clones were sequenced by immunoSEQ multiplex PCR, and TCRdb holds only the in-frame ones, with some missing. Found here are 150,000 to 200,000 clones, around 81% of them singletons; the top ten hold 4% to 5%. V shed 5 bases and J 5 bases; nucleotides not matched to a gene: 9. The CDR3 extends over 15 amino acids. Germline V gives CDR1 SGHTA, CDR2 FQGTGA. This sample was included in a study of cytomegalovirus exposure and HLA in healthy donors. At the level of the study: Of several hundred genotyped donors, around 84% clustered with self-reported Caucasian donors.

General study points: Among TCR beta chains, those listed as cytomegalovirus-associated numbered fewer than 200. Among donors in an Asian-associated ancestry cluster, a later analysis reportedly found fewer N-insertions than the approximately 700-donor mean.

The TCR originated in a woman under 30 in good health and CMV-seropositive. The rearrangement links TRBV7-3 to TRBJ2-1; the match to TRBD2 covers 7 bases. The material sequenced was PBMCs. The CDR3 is CASSSTSADHNEQFF. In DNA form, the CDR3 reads TGTGCCAGCAGCAGTACTAGCGCGGACCACAATGAGCAGTTCTTC.